The present entry profiles one T cell receptor (beta chain) with its context. Its matching antigen is unknown. The sample is drawn from a study of molecular identifiers for immune sequencing clone quantification. TCRdb re-analysed the PCR reads in MiXCR, keeping a single row per CDR3 protein. The sample carries 250,000 to 400,000 distinct CDR3 sequences, roughly 23% recorded once. Regarding the study as a whole: Barcode-sharing identical TCR molecules could underestimate highly expanded clone sizes.

The V end was cut by 0 bases, the J end by 5 bases, with 10 bases between. Germline assignment: CDR1 SGDLS and CDR2 YYNGEE. This CDR3 region has 14 residues. Sequencing was done on a sample of naive CD8+ T cells from blood, with Jurkat cell RNA spiked in. Subset given: FACS-sorted CD8+CD4-CCR7+CD45RA+ naive T cells. The chain has TRBV9 and TRBJ2-3; perhaps TRBD1 as D (5 bases). This sequence originates from a human donor in good health. Some libraries in this study had Jurkat cell RNA spiked in. The CDR3 protein is CASSVALDRDTQYF. CDR3 DNA: TGTGCCAGCAGCGTAGCCCTCGACAGAGATACGCAGTATTTT.